These 5 T cell receptor beta chains were all obtained from the same sample, sequenced in a study of OX40 agonist ivuxolimab in advanced cancers. Sequencing used immunoSEQ multiplex PCR; TCRdb keeps in-frame clones, though not all of them. Among 55,000 to 85,000 clones listed, around 80% were seen once. Sequenced here: CD4+ or CD8+ T cells sorted from blood, sampled in a trial of the OX40 agonist ivuxolimab. The origin of the receptors is an adult with an advanced solid tumor such as melanoma, head and neck, liver or kidney cancer.

This chain's CDR3 is CASSLAGQGWHEQYF. CDR3 nucleotides: TGTGCCAGCAGCTTGGCGGGACAGGGGTGGCACGAGCAGTACTTC. The chain joins TRBV5-6 to TRBJ2-7, with 10 bases that match TRBD1. Germline V gives CDR1 SGHDT, CDR2 YYEEEE. J was trimmed by 5 bases and V by 0 bases; bases with no gene match: 5. This CDR3 has 15 amino acids. The whole variable domain, filled in from reference TRBV5-6 and TRBJ2-7, reads DAGVTQSPTHLIKTRGQQVTLRCSPKSGHDTVSWYQQALGQGPQFIFQYYEEEERQRGNFPDRFSGHQFPNYSSELNVNALLLGDSALYLCASSLAGQGWHEQYFGPGTRLTVT.

The gene calls are TRBV6-1 and TRBJ1-1; 8 bases are shared with TRBD1. The germline V gene has CDR1 MNHNS and CDR2 SASEGT. This CDR3 has 14 amino acids. After removal of 6 bases from V and 6 bases from J, the junction contained 9 bases not matched to a gene. The CDR3 reads CASSPDRGRAEAFF. CDR3 nucleotides: TGTGCCAGCAGCCCCGACAGGGGTAGAGCTGAAGCTTTCTTT.

The chain carries TRBV12-5 and TRBJ1-1; 7 nucleotides match TRBD1. The length of the CDR3 is 14 residues. Trimming cost V 6 bases and J 4 bases; bases outside gene matches: 8. Germline loops: CDR1 LGHNT, CDR2 FRNRAP. The CDR3 DNA reads TGTGCTAGTGGCCAACAGGGGAGCGGCACTGAAGCTTTCTTT. This gives the protein CASGQQGSGTEAFF.

J is TRBJ1-4 and V is TRBV19, with D unresolved. Germline lookup yields CDR1 LNHDA and CDR2 SQIVND (reference sequence). Between the trimmed V and J ends, which lost 7 bases and 0 bases, there was a span of 12 bases. The CDR3 consists of 15 residues. This CDR3 reads CASKVWFATNEKLFF. CDR3 DNA sequence: TGTGCCAGTAAAGTGTGGTTTGCAACTAATGAAAAACTGTTTTTT.

DNA for the CDR3: TGTGCCAGCAGCGCGCCCGGACTAGCGGGGCAAATATACAATGAGCAGTTCTTC. Its protein product is CASSAPGLAGQIYNEQFF. V gene TRBV5-6 combines with J gene TRBJ2-1, with 12 bases that match TRBD2. V was clipped by 4 bases and J by 4 bases; unmatched bases: 12. Germline V gene data show CDR1 as SGHDT and CDR2 as YYEEEE. The CDR3 has 18 amino acids.